The subject of this entry is one TCR beta chain. Its cognate antigen is unknown. Per germline, CDR1 DFQATT and CDR2 SNEGSKA (reference sequence). The CDR3 has 11 amino acids. The ends were cut back, 1 base at V and 12 bases at J, with 10 bases in the middle. These data originate in a study of T cell responses to AZD1222 COVID-19 vaccine. Findings and caveats of the study: Donors were largely white British and mainly female; clonal diversity was possibly underestimated. Regions 160-218 and 743-854 dominated among vaccine-associated CD4 TCRs spanning spike. Within unmutated variant regions lay the reported targets of nearly half of spike-specific TCRs.

The method was immunoSEQ multiplex PCR; TCRdb's version includes in-frame clones alone and lacks a portion of them. The sample holds around 130,000 clones, 90% seen once. The material sequenced was peripheral blood, taken 28 days after the second dose of the MenACWY control vaccine. The source is an adult who received the MenACWY meningococcal vaccine as a control. The V call is TRBV20-1, the J call TRBJ2-1; possibly TRBD2 for D (6 bases). Here the CDR3 DNA reads TGCAGTGCTAGAGTTGGGACTCCGCAGTTCTTC. This translates into CSARVGTPQFF.